These 27 T cell receptor beta chains came from one sample sequenced in a study of vaccination and CD4 T cells after COVID-19. TCRdb reprocessed the PCR reads with MiXCR, giving one entry per CDR3 protein. The sample includes more than 35,000 distinct CDR3 sequences, approximately 40% of them seen just once. Time point meaning: late sampling 161 to 241 days after vaccination in a few convalescent patients. The starting material was CD4+ T cells from blood, obtained about 7 months after SARS-CoV-2 vaccination. Every receptor here comes from a human donor who had recovered from COVID-19.

The chain recombines TRBV7-3 with TRBJ2-2, with a weak D call TRBD2 (6 bases). This CDR3 is 15 amino acids long. Per germline, CDR1 SGHTA and CDR2 FQGTGA. V was cut by 5 bases and J by 5 bases, with 15 bases left in between. In nucleotides, the CDR3 is TGTGCCAGCAGCCGATATCCCGGGGGAACCGGGGAGCTGTTTTTT. Amino acid sequence: CASSRYPGGTGELFF. The full variable domain, completed using reference TRBV7-3 and TRBJ2-2, is GAGVSQTPSNKVTEKGKYVELRCDPISGHTALYWYRQSLGQGPEFLIYFQGTGAADDSGLPNDRFFAVRPEGSVSTLKIQRTERGDSAVYLCASSRYPGGTGELFFGEGSRLTVL.

This chain connects TRBV29-1 to TRBJ1-2, with D tentatively TRBD1 (6 bases). Looked up from germline, CDR1 is SQVTM and CDR2 is ANQGSEA. The V end was cut by 0 bases, the J end by 4 bases, with 12 bases between. The CDR3 is made up of 14 amino acids. For the CDR3, the DNA is TGCAGCGTTGAAGAAGGGGGTGGGACCTATGGCTACACCTTC. Protein product: CSVEEGGGTYGYTF.

The rearrangement uses TRBV5-8 and TRBJ1-5; 7 nucleotides align to TRBD1. Germline trimming cut 3 bases from V and 3 bases from J; bases unmatched to any gene: 6. Germline lookup yields CDR1 SGHTS and CDR2 YDEGEE. This CDR3 contains 15 residues. CDR3 sequence reads: CASSSGTVFNQPQHF. In DNA form, the CDR3 reads TGTGCCAGCAGCTCCGGGACAGTTTTCAATCAGCCCCAGCATTTT.

The V and J genes are TRBV10-2 and TRBJ2-2; TRBD2 matches 8 bases. There are 15 residues in the CDR3. Germline CDR1 reads WSHSY; CDR2 reads SAAADI. V trimming: 6 bases; J trimming: 1 base; junction bases outside the gene matches: 4. The CDR3: CASRTSGVNTGELFF. CDR3 coding DNA: TGCGCCAGCAGAACTAGCGGAGTGAACACCGGGGAGCTGTTTTTT.

The rearrangement joins TRBV20-1 to TRBJ2-7; D is unresolved. CDR3 length: 13 amino acids. Germline values: CDR1 DFQATT, CDR2 SNEGSKA (reference sequence). Trimming stripped 0 bases from V and 1 base from J, with 7 bases between. CDR3 nucleotide sequence: TGCAGTGCTAGAGATCGTACGTCCTACGAGCAGTACTTC. This translates into CSARDRTSYEQYF.

This clonotype has just a few counts. The rearrangement joins TRBV27 to TRBJ2-2; no definite D call. Germline lookup yields CDR1 MNHEY and CDR2 SMNVEV (reference sequence). The CDR3 length is 15 residues. V shed 6 bases and J shed 5 bases, with 16 bases lying between them. CDR3 nucleotide sequence: TGTGCCAGCAGGTCCTCGGTGGGTTGGACCGGGGAGCTGTTTTTT. As protein: CASRSSVGWTGELFF.

The rearrangement links TRBV10-3 to TRBJ2-7; 8 bases line up with TRBD1. The trim removed 10 bases at V and 2 bases at J, leaving 7 bases unmatched. Germline CDR1 and CDR2: ENHRY and SYGVKD. The CDR3 is made up of 13 amino acids. The CDR3 nucleotides are TGTGCCAGCGGACAGGGAGAAACCTACGAGCAGTACTTC. It translates to CASGQGETYEQYF.

The chain is built from TRBV4-1 and TRBJ2-1, with 14 bases fitting TRBD2. This CDR3 has 16 residues. CDR1 and CDR2 (germline): MGHRA, YSYEKL. Unmatched junction bases numbered 6, after V lost 3 bases and J lost 8 bases. The CDR3 loop is CASSHGLAGGGDEQFF. Written as DNA, the CDR3 is TGCGCCAGCAGCCACGGACTAGCGGGAGGAGGTGATGAGCAGTTCTTC.

This clonotype has more than one count but fewer than ten. The chain couples TRBV10-3 to TRBJ2-5; TRBD2 might be the D (6 bases). Trimming took 6 bases from V and 2 from J, leaving 13 bases between them. CDR1 and CDR2 (germline): ENHRY, SYGVKD. The CDR3 contains 14 residues. CDR3 amino acids: CAIREGTVQETQYF. The CDR3 region has the DNA TGTGCCATCAGGGAGGGGACGGTACAAGAGACCCAGTACTTC.

This clonotype is deemed medium-sized. CDR3 coding DNA: TGTGCCAGCAGTTACGGGACTGACTCCTACGAGCAGTACTTC. Translation gives CASSYGTDSYEQYF. The V gene is TRBV6-2 or TRBV6-3, the J gene TRBJ2-7; D possibly corresponds to TRBD2 (6 bases). Germline V lookup: CDR1 MNHEY, CDR2 SVGEGT. The ends were cut back, 2 bases at V and 0 bases at J, with 8 bases in the middle. The CDR3 has 14 residues.

This clonotype was seen more than once but under ten times. The genes are TRBV27 and TRBJ1-5; D unresolved. Germline V gene data show CDR1 as MNHEY and CDR2 as SMNVEV (reference sequence). The CDR3 is made up of 14 amino acids. Trimming stripped 2 bases from V and 9 bases from J, with 14 bases between. The CDR3 DNA reads as TGTGCCAGCAGTTTAACGGCAGGAACGAGGCCCCAGCATTTT. Its protein product is CASSLTAGTRPQHF.

V gene TRBV9 combines with J gene TRBJ2-2; no clear D gene. V was trimmed by 4 bases and J by 7 bases, leaving 11 bases between them. Germline V gene sequence: CDR1 SGDLS, CDR2 YYNGEE. The CDR3 contains 13 residues. The CDR3 DNA reads TGTGCCAGCAGCCCCAGTGTGGACGGGGAGCTGTTTTTT. This translates into CASSPSVDGELFF.

V and J are TRBV5-1 and TRBJ2-7, with D perhaps TRBD1 or TRBD2 (5 bases each). The CDR3 is 15 residues long. V was trimmed by 4 bases and J by 0 bases, leaving 14 bases between them. Germline CDR1 SGHRS, CDR2 YFSETQ. The CDR3 here is CASSLGTGSSYEQYF. The CDR3 bases are TGCGCCAGCAGCCTAGGGACGGGGAGCTCCTACGAGCAGTACTTC.

This clonotype was found a few times. The gene calls are TRBV20-1 and TRBJ2-3; TRBD2 matches at 11 bases. V was clipped by 4 bases and J by 0 bases; unmatched bases: 15. The CDR3 runs 19 residues. In germline, CDR1 is DFQATT, CDR2 SNEGSKA (reference sequence). The chain's CDR3 is CSATGVKLAGVLSTDTQYF. The DNA of the CDR3 is TGCAGTGCTACAGGGGTAAAACTAGCGGGAGTCCTCAGCACAGATACGCAGTATTTT.

The V gene is TRBV7-2, the J gene TRBJ2-7; D remains ambiguous. Germline loops: CDR1 SGHTA, CDR2 FQGNSA. The CDR3 covers 14 residues. Deletions cut 1 base from V and 2 bases from J, with 9 bases between. In DNA, the CDR3 is TGTGCCAGCAGCTTAGGCTTCGTAGCCTACGAGCAGTACTTC. This codes for CASSLGFVAYEQYF.

This clonotype was detected only a few times. V usage is TRBV6-1 and J usage is TRBJ2-5, with D uncertain. CDR1 and CDR2 from the germline V gene are MNHNS and SASEGT. The CDR3 has 12 amino acids. Trimming pared 6 bases from V and 2 bases from J, leaving 7 bases between. The CDR3 sequence: CASSNGQETQYF. The CDR3 bases are TGTGCCAGCAGCAACGGGCAAGAGACCCAGTACTTC.

The rearrangement links TRBV6-2 or TRBV6-3 to TRBJ1-5, with D unclear. The CDR3 spans 14 residues. CDR1 and CDR2 (germline): MNHEY, SVGEGT. With 3 bases removed from V and 4 bases from J, the gap between germline ends came to 10 bases. The CDR3 sequence: CASSYLSGNQPQHF. The CDR3 nucleotides are TGTGCCAGCAGTTATTTATCGGGAAATCAGCCCCAGCATTTT.

The rearrangement links TRBV5-4 to TRBJ1-4, with D maybe TRBD1 (5 bases). With 4 bases removed from V and 7 bases from J, the gap between germline ends came to 17 bases. The germline gives CDR1 SGHNT, CDR2 YYREEE (reference sequence). The CDR3 sequence is 15 residues long. The DNA for the CDR3 is TGTGCCAGCAGCCGGGACCCCGAGCTGAGTGAAAAACTGTTTTTT. Protein sequence: CASSRDPELSEKLFF.

This clonotype has just one count. This chain joins TRBV5-4 and TRBJ2-1; 11 nucleotides line up with TRBD2. This CDR3 is built from 14 residues. Germline CDR1 reads SGHNT; CDR2 reads YYREEE (reference sequence). J lost 7 bases, V lost 1 base, and 1 base had no gene match. The CDR3: CASSLTSGRNEQFF. The CDR3 DNA follows: TGTGCCAGCAGCTTGACTAGCGGGAGAAATGAGCAGTTCTTC.

The chain combines TRBV6-2 or TRBV6-3 with TRBJ2-5, with 7 bases that match TRBD1. Losses at the gene ends were 7 bases for V and 3 bases for J; bases not matched to a gene: 11. This CDR3 contains 15 residues. Germline V gene data show CDR1 as MNHEY and CDR2 as SVGEGT. CDR3 protein: CASNTQGPGEETQYF. The DNA of the CDR3 is TGTGCCAGCAATACACAGGGGCCTGGGGAAGAGACCCAGTACTTC.

The chain links TRBV28 to TRBJ2-5, with 7 bases identical to TRBD1. Germline V gene sequence: CDR1 MDHEN, CDR2 SYDVKM. With 3 bases clipped from V and 0 bases from J, the junction kept 4 bases outside the gene matches. This CDR3 is 15 amino acids long. CDR3 nucleotides: TGTGCCAGCAGTTTCGCAGGGGGAGACCAAGAGACCCAGTACTTC. It is translated as CASSFAGGDQETQYF.

The V gene is TRBV7-9, the J gene TRBJ2-2; D is perhaps TRBD2 (5 bases). Deletions cut 2 bases from V and 1 base from J, with 11 bases between. CDR1 is SEHNR and CDR2 is FQNEAQ in the germline V gene (reference sequence). The CDR3 is 16 amino acids. This CDR3 is CASSLYGGLNTGELFF. In DNA form, the CDR3 reads TGTGCCAGCAGCTTATATGGCGGGTTGAACACCGGGGAGCTGTTTTTT.

This clonotype has more than one count but fewer than ten. The genes are TRBV19 and TRBJ2-3, with TRBD2 matching 7 bases. The CDR3 spans 14 residues. CDR1 is LNHDA, CDR2 SQIVND, per germline (reference sequence). The J segment lost 2 bases and the V segment lost 8 bases, leaving 7 bases of the junction unmatched. In DNA form, the CDR3 reads TGTGCCAGTGGTAAGCGGGGCCTCACAGATACGCAGTATTTT. Translation: CASGKRGLTDTQYF.

In the case of this clonotype: The junction shows a germline mismatch at one end, possibly a read error. The V call is TRBV27, the J call TRBJ2-7, with 9 bases that match TRBD2. There are 13 residues in the CDR3. CDR1 MNHEY and CDR2 SMNVEV come from the germline V gene (reference sequence). CDR3 amino acids: CVSRAGGLYEQYF. The CDR3 bases are TGTGTCAGCAGAGCGGGAGGTCTCTACGAGCAGTACTTC.

The table lists this clonotype with a few counts. This chain uses TRBV6-1 with TRBJ1-1; D is ambiguous. Germline lookup yields CDR1 MNHNS and CDR2 SASEGT. CDR3 length: 15 residues. Trimming took off 0 bases at V and 4 bases at J, with 12 bases between the two ends. CDR3 amino acids: CASSEASTHSTEAFF. The CDR3 bases are TGTGCCAGCAGTGAAGCATCGACGCATAGCACTGAAGCTTTCTTT.

This clonotype has a handful of counts. The chain employs TRBV20-1 and TRBJ2-7, with 10 bases fitting TRBD2. The CDR3 runs 18 residues. J lost 3 bases, V lost 2 bases, and 16 bases had no gene match. CDR1 DFQATT and CDR2 SNEGSKA come from the germline V gene (reference sequence). The CDR3 DNA follows: TGCAGTGCTAGACCACCTAGCGGGAGCCCCAATAGACACTACGAGCAGTACTTC. The encoded protein is CSARPPSGSPNRHYEQYF.

As to this clonotype: An end of the junction does not agree with germline; a read error may underlie this. The V and J genes are TRBV20-1 and TRBJ1-5, with D perhaps TRBD1 (6 bases). The CDR3 covers 13 residues. Germline V gives CDR1 DFQATT, CDR2 SNEGSKA (reference sequence). The CDR3 loop reads CSTRDTSGQPQHF. Here the CDR3 DNA reads TGCAGTACTAGGGACACTTCGGGTCAGCCCCAGCATTTT.